The 29 T cell receptor beta chains in this list originate from one sample, sequenced in a study of cytotoxic CD8 clonotypes in ibrutinib-treated CLL. Repertoires were generated with immunoSEQ multiplex PCR, while TCRdb's copy carries only in-frame clones and drops some. The sample includes fewer than 35,000 clones, around 85% of them seen just once. The material was PBMCs, obtained after 24 months of ibrutinib treatment. Source of these receptors: a human donor with chronic lymphocytic leukemia.

The chain links TRBV6-5 to TRBJ2-1; 12 bases are a match to TRBD2. Per the germline V gene, CDR1 is MNHEY and CDR2 is SVGAGI. The CDR3 spans 15 residues. Trimming cost V 5 bases and J 7 bases; bases outside gene matches: 6. CDR3 bases: TGTGCCAGCAGTGTTGCTAGCGGGGGGGTGAATGAGCAGTTCTTC. Protein product: CASSVASGGVNEQFF.

This clone was detected only a few times. This chain uses TRBV5-6 with TRBJ2-5; 7 bases are a match to TRBD2. Looked up from germline, CDR1 is SGHDT and CDR2 is YYEEEE. After removal of 2 bases from V and 1 base from J, the junction contained 5 bases not matched to a gene. This CDR3 has 15 residues. The CDR3 nucleotides read TGTGCCAGCAGCTTTCCCGGACTAGTCCAAGAGACCCAGTACTTC. It encodes CASSFPGLVQETQYF. Full variable domain (remainder filled in from reference TRBV5-6 and TRBJ2-5): DAGVTQSPTHLIKTRGQQVTLRCSPKSGHDTVSWYQQALGQGPQFIFQYYEEEERQRGNFPDRFSGHQFPNYSSELNVNALLLGDSALYLCASSFPGLVQETQYFGPGTRLLVL.

The rearrangement links TRBV19 to TRBJ2-7; the D call may be TRBD1 or TRBD2 (5 bases each). This CDR3 has 14 amino acids. Germline V gene sequence: CDR1 LNHDA, CDR2 SQIVND (reference sequence). The V gene lost 5 bases and the J gene lost 2 bases, with 13 bases spanning the gap. As DNA, the CDR3 is TGTGCCAGTAGTGACCGGGACGTACCCTACGAGCAGTACTTC. Translated, it gives CASSDRDVPYEQYF.

This sequence joins TRBV2 and TRBJ2-7; D unresolved. The V and J ends lost 6 bases and 1 base respectively, with 4 bases between them. CDR1 is SNHLY, CDR2 FYNNEI, per germline. This CDR3 has 11 amino acids. For the CDR3, the DNA is TGTGCCAGCAGCAATTCCTACGAGCAGTACTTC. Translated: CASSNSYEQYF. Drawing the rest from reference TRBV2 and TRBJ2-7, the complete variable domain is EPEVTQTPSHQVTQMGQEVILRCVPISNHLYFYWYRQILGQKVEFLVSFYNNEISEKSEIFDDQFSVERPDGSNFTLKIRSTKLEDSAMYFCASSNSYEQYFGPGTRLTVT.

This clone came up a few times. This chain connects TRBV7-9 to TRBJ2-3, with 8 bases that match TRBD2. In germline, CDR1 is SEHNR, CDR2 FQNEAQ (reference sequence). The CDR3 is made up of 17 amino acids. Germline trimming cut 7 bases from V and 3 bases from J; bases unmatched to any gene: 15. CDR3 sequence (DNA): TGTGCCAGCACCCATCCCCTAAGCGGGGGAGATACAGATACGCAGTATTTT. Amino acid sequence: CASTHPLSGGDTDTQYF.

The J gene is TRBJ1-4, the V gene TRBV6-5; D ambiguous. From germline, CDR1 is MNHEY and CDR2 SVGAGI. V was clipped by 4 bases and J by 0 bases, with 9 bases between them. This CDR3 region has 15 residues. The CDR3 DNA sequence: TGTGCCAGCAGTTTGAACCCTGCAACTAATGAAAAACTGTTTTTT. Translation: CASSLNPATNEKLFF.

The V gene is TRBV6-4, the J gene TRBJ2-3; TRBD2 might be the D (5 bases). The CDR3 loop spans 13 amino acids. The V and J ends lost 5 bases and 3 bases respectively, with 9 bases between them. Germline CDR1 reads MRHNA; CDR2 reads SNTAGT. The CDR3 nucleotides are TGTGCCAGCAGTCCAGACTATACAGATACGCAGTATTTT. Its translation is CASSPDYTDTQYF.

The DNA of the CDR3 is TGTGCCAGCAGCCCCCTTCGTTGGGGCGGGGAGCTGTTTTTT. As protein: CASSPLRWGGELFF. The chain joins TRBV7-3 to TRBJ2-2, with unresolved D. CDR1 is SGHTA, CDR2 FQGTGA, per germline. Trimming took 5 bases from V and 7 from J, leaving 14 bases between them. The CDR3 runs 14 residues.

CDR3 bases: TGTGCCAGCAGTTTAACCCCCGCCGGTGGGGGGCAGTACTTC. Residues: CASSLTPAGGGQYF. J is TRBJ2-7 and V is TRBV27, with D tentatively TRBD1 or TRBD2 (5 bases each). The CDR3 extends over 14 amino acids. The germline CDR1 and CDR2 sequences are MNHEY and SMNVEV (reference sequence). Trimming left V 2 bases short and J 9 bases short, with 17 bases between.

The rearrangement joins TRBV13 to TRBJ2-7, with TRBD1 matching over 8 bases. V was clipped by 8 bases and J by 2 bases; unmatched bases: 8. Germline V gene data show CDR1 as PRHDT and CDR2 as FYEKMQ (reference sequence). This CDR3 spans 14 amino acids. The CDR3 DNA sequence: TGTGCCAGCTCCCACCGACAGGGGACCTACGAGCAGTACTTC. This sequence encodes CASSHRQGTYEQYF. The whole variable domain, filled in from reference TRBV13 and TRBJ2-7, reads AAGVIQSPRHLIKEKRETATLKCYPIPRHDTVYWYQQGPGQDPQFLISFYEKMQSDKGSIPDRFSAQQFSDYHSELNMSSLELGDSALYFCASSHRQGTYEQYFGPGTRLTVT.

A single count supports this clone. The chain uses TRBV6-1 and TRBJ2-1, with a possible D match to TRBD1 (6 bases). The CDR3 spans 15 residues. Germline V lookup: CDR1 MNHNS, CDR2 SASEGT. V was pared by 4 bases and J by 7 bases, with 17 bases between. This CDR3 reads CASSAWDTLGNEQFF. The CDR3 DNA reads TGTGCCAGCAGTGCCTGGGACACCCTGGGGAATGAGCAGTTCTTC.

The rearrangement joins TRBV10-3 to TRBJ1-5; D unresolved. V dropped 3 bases and J dropped 11 bases, with 11 bases sitting between them. The germline V gene has CDR1 ENHRY and CDR2 SYGVKD. The CDR3 length is 12 residues. The CDR3, as DNA: TGTGCCATCAGTGACCTGCCCGGGGCCCAGCATTTT. It specifies CAISDLPGAQHF.

The chain uses TRBV7-2 and TRBJ2-6, with D perhaps TRBD1 (7 bases). The CDR3 spans 16 residues. Trimming took off 7 bases at V and 1 base at J, with 14 bases between the two ends. Germline CDR1 reads SGHTA; CDR2 reads FQGNSA. The CDR3 nucleotides read TGTGCCAGCACCCGGGCAGGGGGGTCTGGGGCCAACGTCCTGACTTTC. Residues: CASTRAGGSGANVLTF.

This clone was seen more than once but under ten times. This chain links TRBV19 with TRBJ1-1; 7 bases are shared with TRBD1. Looked up from germline, CDR1 is LNHDA and CDR2 is SQIVND (reference sequence). The CDR3 spans 14 residues. V shed 6 bases and J 7 bases; nucleotides not matched to a gene: 11. The CDR3 nucleotides are TGTGCCAGTAGGAACCCGGGACAGAAAATTGAAGCTTTCTTT. Protein sequence: CASRNPGQKIEAFF.

In its sample, this clone was seen once. This rearrangement joins TRBV6-6 to TRBJ2-3; the D call may be TRBD1 or TRBD2 (6 bases each). CDR1 is MNHNY and CDR2 is SVGAGI in the germline V gene (reference sequence). The CDR3 loop spans 16 amino acids. The V end was cut by 6 bases, the J end by 3 bases, with 19 bases between. CDR3 in amino acids: CASRASGAEMTDTQYF. The CDR3 DNA reads as TGTGCCAGCAGGGCCTCGGGGGCGGAGATGACAGATACGCAGTATTTT.

The chain combines TRBV2 with TRBJ2-7; D gene uncertain. Looked up from germline, CDR1 is SNHLY and CDR2 is FYNNEI. V was cut by 1 base and J by 5 bases, with 6 bases left in between. This CDR3 spans 12 amino acids. CDR3 in amino acids: CASSEGEDEQYF. CDR3 DNA: TGTGCCAGCAGTGAAGGTGAGGACGAGCAGTACTTC.

As to this clone: Other DNA variants within this sample encode the same CDR3. The chain employs TRBV5-1 and TRBJ2-5, with D possibly TRBD1 on 6 matching bases. The CDR3 loop spans 14 amino acids. In germline, CDR1 is SGHRS, CDR2 YFSETQ. V lost 0 bases, J lost 4 bases, and 10 bases lay in between. The CDR3 is CASSLAGTTETQYF. The CDR3, as DNA: TGCGCCAGCAGCTTGGCGGGGACAACAGAGACCCAGTACTTC.

The rearrangement joins TRBV25-1 to TRBJ2-5; D may be TRBD1 (8 bases). With 7 bases removed from V and 3 bases from J, the gap between germline ends came to 18 bases. The germline gives CDR1 MGHDK, CDR2 SYGVNS. The CDR3 consists of 15 residues. CDR3 residues: CASTRNRGGEETQYF. In DNA form, the CDR3 reads TGTGCCAGCACCAGAAACAGGGGGGGTGAAGAGACCCAGTACTTC. The full variable domain, in which reference TRBV25-1 and TRBJ2-5 provide the parts outside the CDR3, is EADIYQTPRYLVIGTGKKITLECSQTMGHDKMYWYQQDPGMELHLIHYSYGVNSTEKGDLSSESTVSRIRTEHFPLTLESARPSHTSQYLCASTRNRGGEETQYFGPGTRLLVL.

The rearrangement joins TRBV7-6 to TRBJ1-6; D gene unclear. CDR1 is SGHVS and CDR2 is FNYEAQ in the germline V gene. V shed 5 bases and J shed 5 bases, with 13 bases lying between them. The CDR3 extends over 15 amino acids. CDR3 coding DNA: TGTGCCAGCAGCCAGACCCCCAGAGATAATTCACCCCTCCACTTT. Its protein product is CASSQTPRDNSPLHF.

In its sample, this clone was seen once. The chain carries TRBV4-1 and TRBJ2-1, with 9 bases fitting TRBD2. Losses at the gene ends were 1 base for V and 9 bases for J; bases not matched to a gene: 4. From germline, CDR1 is MGHRA and CDR2 YSYEKL. This CDR3 spans 14 amino acids. CDR3 protein: CASSQASGDREQFF. CDR3 sequence (DNA): TGCGCCAGCAGCCAAGCTAGCGGGGATCGTGAGCAGTTCTTC.

The chain has TRBV7-9 and TRBJ2-3; the D gene is possibly TRBD1 (7 bases). V lost 5 bases, J lost 6 bases, and 15 bases lay in between. The germline gives CDR1 SEHNR, CDR2 FQNEAQ (reference sequence). The length of the CDR3 is 14 residues. The CDR3 DNA follows: TGTGCCAGCAGCGACCCAGGGGGGAGGGATACGCAGTATTTT. Protein product: CASSDPGGRDTQYF.

V and J are TRBV11-2 and TRBJ1-5; 8 bases line up with TRBD1. After removal of 3 bases from V and 7 bases from J, the junction contained 5 bases not matched to a gene. The CDR3 loop spans 14 amino acids. CDR1 and CDR2 from the germline V gene are SGHAT and FQNNGV. The CDR3 loop reads CASSLDRVNQPQHF. The CDR3 DNA sequence: TGTGCCAGCAGCTTGGACAGGGTGAACCAGCCCCAGCATTTT.

The chain employs TRBV27 and TRBJ2-5; 9 nucleotides match TRBD1. Germline-derived CDR1 and CDR2 are MNHEY and SMNVEV (reference sequence). V lost 0 bases to trimming and J lost 4 bases; unmatched junction nucleotides: 3. The CDR3 length is 15 residues. CDR3 residues: CASSLSGQGSETQYF. CDR3 in DNA: TGTGCCAGCAGTTTATCGGGACAGGGATCAGAGACCCAGTACTTC.

V and J are TRBV2 and TRBJ2-2; D call uncertain. V was shortened by 1 base and J by 4 bases, with 10 bases between the two germline ends. The germline CDR1 and CDR2 sequences are SNHLY and FYNNEI. The CDR3 contains 15 residues. CDR3 nucleotides: TGTGCCAGCAGTGAAGGGGCCCGGGCCACCGGGGAGCTGTTTTTT. Encoded protein: CASSEGARATGELFF.

The chain couples TRBV6-5 to TRBJ1-2; 10 nucleotides match TRBD1. The CDR3 totals 15 residues. The germline CDR1 and CDR2 sequences are MNHEY and SVGAGI. Trimming removed 6 bases from V and 4 bases from J; junction bases left unmatched: 8. This CDR3 is CASSREGQGTYGYTF. The CDR3 DNA sequence: TGTGCCAGCAGCCGAGAGGGACAGGGGACCTATGGCTACACCTTC.

V gene TRBV11-2 combines with J gene TRBJ1-3; weak D call: TRBD1 (5 bases). The V gene lost 1 base and the J gene lost 10 bases, with 8 bases spanning the gap. CDR3 length equals 12 residues. Germline assignment: CDR1 SGHAT and CDR2 FQNNGV. The CDR3 is CASSLAGGTIYF. CDR3 coding DNA: TGTGCCAGCAGCTTAGCGGGGGGGACCATATATTTT. The whole variable domain, remainder taken from reference TRBV11-2 and TRBJ1-3, is EAGVAQSPRYKIIEKRQSVAFWCNPISGHATLYWYQQILGQGPKLLIQFQNNGVVDDSQLPKDRFSAERLKGVDSTLKIQPAKLEDSAVYLCASSLAGGTIYFGEGSWLTVV.

The CDR3 region has the DNA TGTGCCAGCAACAGGGGAGGAGACACTGAAGCTTTCTTT. This translates into CASNRGGDTEAFF. V is TRBV18 and J is TRBJ1-1, with TRBD1 matching over 7 bases. V lost 8 bases to trimming and J lost 3 bases; unmatched junction nucleotides: 6. Germline-derived CDR1 and CDR2 are KGHSH and LQKENI. The CDR3 is 13 amino acids.

V gene TRBV9 combines with J gene TRBJ1-6; no firm D call. This CDR3 spans 16 amino acids. Germline CDR1 SGDLS, CDR2 YYNGEE. V lost 1 base and J lost 0, with 8 bases in between. In DNA form, the CDR3 reads TGTGCCAGCAGCGTATTGGGGAGCTCCTATAATTCACCCCTCCACTTT. Translating gives CASSVLGSSYNSPLHF. The whole variable domain, filled in from reference TRBV9 and TRBJ1-6, reads DSGVTQTPKHLITATGQRVTLRCSPRSGDLSVYWYQQSLDQGLQFLIQYYNGEERAKGNILERFSAQQFPDLHSELNLSSLELGDSALYFCASSVLGSSYNSPLHFGNGTRLTVT.

This rearrangement joins TRBV25-1 to TRBJ2-3, with D unclear. The germline CDR1 and CDR2 sequences are MGHDK and SYGVNS. V dropped 2 bases and J dropped 2 bases, with 5 bases sitting between them. This CDR3 spans 13 amino acids. The DNA of the CDR3 is TGTGCCAGCAGTGAACCCCCCACAGATACGCAGTATTTT. It specifies CASSEPPTDTQYF.